Listed here are 13 T cell receptor beta chains from one sample, sequenced in a study of cytomegalovirus exposure and HLA in healthy donors. Researchers ran the PCR with 60 Vbeta and 13 Jbeta primers. Here immunoSEQ multiplex PCR was the method, and the copy in TCRdb shows in-frame clones only, minus some. The repertoire holds roughly 180,000 clones, with roughly a tenth as singletons. The source material was PBMCs. These receptors were taken from a woman younger than 45 in good health and CMV-seropositive.

The chain joins TRBV2 to TRBJ2-3; 8 bases align to TRBD1. Germline lookup yields CDR1 SNHLY and CDR2 FYNNEI. CDR3 length: 18 amino acids. V lost 8 bases, J lost 2 bases, and 18 bases stayed unmatched. The DNA for the CDR3 is TGTGCCAGCCGGCGTGGACAGGGACGGGGGTCTGCCACAGATACGCAGTATTTT. Protein: CASRRGQGRGSATDTQYF.

This sequence joins TRBV12-5 and TRBJ1-1; 11 bases match TRBD1. Germline V lookup: CDR1 LGHNT, CDR2 FRNRAP. Trimming removed 3 bases from V and 5 bases from J; junction bases left unmatched: 5. This CDR3 comprises 15 residues. The CDR3 protein is CASGLGTGGGTEAFF. The CDR3 DNA reads as TGTGCTAGTGGTTTAGGGACAGGGGGGGGGACTGAAGCTTTCTTT.

This chain joins TRBV7-9 and TRBJ2-5; 10 nucleotides agree with TRBD1. Germline CDR1 is SEHNR and CDR2 is FQNEAQ (reference sequence). V lost 3 bases and J lost 9; bases outside the gene matches: 7. There are 14 residues in the CDR3. The CDR3 loop reads CASSFPGQGMPQYF. CDR3 bases: TGTGCCAGCAGCTTTCCGGGACAGGGGATGCCCCAGTACTTC.

This clone was observed a handful of times. The gene calls are TRBV9 and TRBJ2-2; TRBD1 agrees at 7 bases. The length of the CDR3 is 15 residues. V shed 3 bases and J 1 base; nucleotides not matched to a gene: 3. In germline, CDR1 is SGDLS, CDR2 YYNGEE. DNA for the CDR3: TGTGCCAGCAGCGCAGGACAGGTGAACACCGGGGAGCTGTTTTTT. It specifies CASSAGQVNTGELFF.

The genes are TRBV10-2 and TRBJ2-3; perhaps TRBD1 as D (7 bases). Germline V gene sequence: CDR1 WSHSY, CDR2 SAAADI. This CDR3 is 19 amino acids long. V dropped 7 bases and J dropped 2 bases, with 28 bases sitting between them. The CDR3 spells CASKRSSPGVGQHTDTQYF. The CDR3 DNA reads TGCGCCAGCAAACGCTCTTCCCCGGGAGTGGGACAGCACACAGATACGCAGTATTTT.

This clone was counted between two and nine times. The CDR3 sequence is CASSEFAGPNYGYTF. CDR3 DNA sequence: TGTGCCAGCAGTGAGTTTGCGGGACCTAACTATGGCTACACCTTC. The chain links TRBV25-1 to TRBJ1-2; D is perhaps TRBD1 (5 bases). The V gene's germline CDR1 is MGHDK and CDR2 SYGVNS. This CDR3 spans 15 amino acids. V shed 3 bases and J shed 0 bases, with 11 bases lying between them.

The chain has TRBV6-5 and TRBJ1-2, with D possibly being TRBD1 (6 bases). The germline CDR1 and CDR2 sequences are MNHEY and SVGAGI. Trimming took 5 bases from V and 4 from J, leaving 17 bases between them. The CDR3 is 15 residues long. The CDR3 region has the DNA TGTGCCAGCAGTCGGGACATCCTCTCCCCCTATGGCTACACCTTC. Translating gives CASSRDILSPYGYTF.

This chain uses TRBV29-1 with TRBJ1-2; D unclear. The CDR3 has 11 residues. Trimming left V 4 bases short and J 4 bases short, with 7 bases between. The germline CDR1 and CDR2 sequences are SQVTM and ANQGSEA. DNA of the CDR3: TGCAGCGTTGTAGGAGTCTATGGCTACACCTTC. As protein: CSVVGVYGYTF.

The rearrangement joins TRBV6-6 to TRBJ1-5; a possible D gene is TRBD1 (6 bases). Germline values: CDR1 MNHNY, CDR2 SVGAGI (reference sequence). Trimming took off 10 bases at V and 2 bases at J, with 12 bases between the two ends. This CDR3 region has 13 residues. The CDR3 spells CATQQGGNQPQHF. DNA of the CDR3: TGTGCCACTCAACAGGGTGGCAATCAGCCCCAGCATTTT.

The J gene is TRBJ2-3, the V gene TRBV30; D call uncertain. Trimming removed 4 bases from V and 2 bases from J, with 4 bases in between. CDR3 length equals 11 residues. Germline V gene sequence: CDR1 GTSNPN, CDR2 SVGIG (reference sequence). CDR3 DNA: TGTGCCTGGACCGTCACAGATACGCAGTATTTT. Residues: CAWTVTDTQYF.

As for this clone: The same CDR3 arises from other DNA sequences in this sample as well. The chain is built from TRBV27 and TRBJ2-1, with 8 bases identical to TRBD2. CDR1 and CDR2 from the germline V gene are MNHEY and SMNVEV (reference sequence). The CDR3 runs to 16 residues. Trimming removed 3 bases from V and 0 bases from J; junction bases left unmatched: 4. CDR3 nucleotide sequence: TGTGCCAGCAGTTTTAGCGGGACCAGCTCCTACAATGAGCAGTTCTTC. Translating gives CASSFSGTSSYNEQFF.

The J gene is TRBJ2-3, the V gene TRBV5-1; possibly TRBD2 for D (6 bases). Germline loops: CDR1 SGHRS, CDR2 YFSETQ. The CDR3 extends over 15 amino acids. Trimming cost V 4 bases and J 2 bases, with 14 bases left between them. In DNA, the CDR3 is TGCGCCAGCAGCATAAGGGGACTGATCACAGATACGCAGTATTTT. It encodes CASSIRGLITDTQYF. Drawing the rest from reference TRBV5-1 and TRBJ2-3, the complete variable domain is KAGVTQTPRYLIKTRGQQVTLSCSPISGHRSVSWYQQTPGQGLQFLFEYFSETQRNKGNFPGRFSGRQFSNSRSEMNVSTLELGDSALYLCASSIRGLITDTQYFGPGTRLTVL.

The V and J genes are TRBV11-1 and TRBJ1-1; D is unresolved. V was cut by 7 bases and J by 5 bases, with 14 bases left in between. Germline lookup yields CDR1 SGHAT and CDR2 FQDESV (reference sequence). This CDR3 comprises 13 residues. In DNA, the CDR3 is TGTGCCAGCAAGTTCGATCCTGAGACTGAAGCTTTCTTT. This encodes CASKFDPETEAFF.